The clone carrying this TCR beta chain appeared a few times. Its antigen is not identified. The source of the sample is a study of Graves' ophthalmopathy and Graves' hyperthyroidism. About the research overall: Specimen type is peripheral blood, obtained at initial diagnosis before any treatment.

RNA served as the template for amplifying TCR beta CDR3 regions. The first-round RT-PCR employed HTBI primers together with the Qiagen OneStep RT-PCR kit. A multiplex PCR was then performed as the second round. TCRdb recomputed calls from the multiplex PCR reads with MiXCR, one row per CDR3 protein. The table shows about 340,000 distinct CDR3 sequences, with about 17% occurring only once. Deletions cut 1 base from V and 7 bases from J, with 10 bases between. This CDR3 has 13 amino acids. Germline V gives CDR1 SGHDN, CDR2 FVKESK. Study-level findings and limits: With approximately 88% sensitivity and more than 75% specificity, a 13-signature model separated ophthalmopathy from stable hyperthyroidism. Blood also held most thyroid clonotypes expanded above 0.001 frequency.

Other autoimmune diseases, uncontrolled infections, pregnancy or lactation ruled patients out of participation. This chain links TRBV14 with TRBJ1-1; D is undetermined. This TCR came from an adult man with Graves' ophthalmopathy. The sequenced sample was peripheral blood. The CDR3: CASSQVSASEAFF. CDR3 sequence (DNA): TGTGCCAGCAGCCAAGTGTCCGCCAGTGAAGCTTTCTTT.